Below are 12 T cell receptor beta chains sequenced from a single sample in a study of shared clonotypes between healthy human individuals. Sequenced by immunoSEQ multiplex PCR; TCRdb stores in-frame clones only, minus some. Of hundreds of thousands of clones in the sample, roughly 79% were seen once. Input material: PBMCs. The receptors here all came from a woman between 40 and 55 years old in good health. Some clones in this sample may be carry-over from other donors' samples.

This chain joins TRBV6-1 and TRBJ1-1; D may be TRBD1 (5 bases). Between the trimmed V and J ends, which lost 0 bases and 10 bases, there was a span of 12 bases. CDR1 is MNHNS, CDR2 SASEGT, per germline. CDR3 length: 13 amino acids. The CDR3 region is CASSEAKGLAAFF. The CDR3 DNA sequence: TGTGCCAGCAGTGAAGCGAAGGGGTTGGCAGCTTTCTTT.

The V and J genes are TRBV18 and TRBJ2-1; TRBD1 aligns across 7 bases. CDR1 and CDR2 from the germline V gene are KGHSH and LQKENI. There are 13 residues in the CDR3. The ends lost 3 bases at V and 13 bases at J; junction bases unmatched: 9. The CDR3 here is CASSPFGQANQFF. CDR3 DNA: TGTGCCAGCTCACCTTTCGGACAGGCAAATCAGTTCTTC.

The V call is TRBV5-4, the J call TRBJ2-7; the match to TRBD1 covers 7 bases. CDR1 SGHNT and CDR2 YYREEE come from the germline V gene (reference sequence). V shed 6 bases and J 4 bases; nucleotides not matched to a gene: 7. The CDR3 contains 13 residues. The CDR3 is CASIQTGMYEQYF. The CDR3, as DNA: TGTGCCAGCATCCAGACAGGGATGTACGAGCAGTACTTC.

The rearrangement joins TRBV29-1 to TRBJ2-5, with 11 bases aligning to TRBD2. V dropped 8 bases and J dropped 8; count of bases not matched to a gene: 7. Germline assignment: CDR1 SQVTM and CDR2 ANQGSEA. CDR3 length equals 12 residues. CDR3 coding DNA: TGCAGCTCGGGGACTAGCGGCGGAACCCAGTACTTC. Protein product: CSSGTSGGTQYF.

J is TRBJ2-3 and V is TRBV15, with unresolved D. Germline CDR1 LNHNV, CDR2 YYDKDF (reference sequence). V was clipped by 5 bases and J by 5 bases, with 11 bases between them. The CDR3 has 13 residues. CDR3: CATSPRSRDTQYF. The DNA for the CDR3 is TGTGCCACCAGCCCAAGAAGCCGAGATACGCAGTATTTT.

The table lists this clone with a few counts. The chain is built from TRBV28 and TRBJ1-2; D remains ambiguous. Trimming took 5 bases from V and 5 from J, leaving 12 bases between them. Germline V gene data show CDR1 as MDHEN and CDR2 as SYDVKM. The CDR3 runs to 13 residues. The CDR3 DNA is TGTGCCAGCAGTGGGCCTCCTGATTATGGCTACACCTTC. This gives the protein CASSGPPDYGYTF.

The V gene is TRBV25-1, the J gene TRBJ2-5; 9 bases map to TRBD1. The J call may be incorrect, as the DNA end agrees better with TRBJ2-7. CDR1 and CDR2 (germline): MGHDK, SYGVNS. There are 14 residues in the CDR3. The DNA for the CDR3 is TGTGCCAGCAGTACATGGGACAGGGATTACGAGCAGTACTTC. Translation gives CASSTWDRDYEQYF.

This rearrangement joins TRBV6-1 to TRBJ2-7, with a possible D match to TRBD2 (6 bases). Germline values: CDR1 MNHNS, CDR2 SASEGT. The CDR3 extends over 16 amino acids. V lost 4 bases and J 1 base, leaving 17 bases between the germline ends. The CDR3 reads CASSGKSGVNSYEQYF. The DNA of the CDR3 is TGTGCCAGCAGTGGTAAATCGGGGGTAAATTCCTACGAGCAGTACTTC.

This clone appeared a few times. V gene TRBV9 combines with J gene TRBJ2-5, with D tentatively TRBD2 (6 bases). V dropped 1 base and J dropped 2 bases, with 12 bases sitting between them. CDR1 and CDR2 from the germline V gene are SGDLS and YYNGEE. This CDR3 contains 15 residues. The CDR3 DNA is TGTGCCAGCAGCGTAAGAATGGGGGGACAAGAGACCCAGTACTTC. It encodes CASSVRMGGQETQYF.

The chain employs TRBV2 and TRBJ2-7; 7 positions agree with TRBD1. V dropped 5 bases and J dropped 0; count of bases not matched to a gene: 4. The CDR3 is made up of 14 amino acids. The germline V gene encodes CDR1 SNHLY and CDR2 FYNNEI. CDR3 DNA sequence: TGTGCCAGCAGTTCAGACAGGGTCTCCTACGAGCAGTACTTC. It yields the protein CASSSDRVSYEQYF.

Comments on this clone: Being one base from a much bigger clone, this may be a read error. Other nucleotide sequences in the sample specify the same CDR3. This chain uses TRBV25-1 with TRBJ1-1; the D is unclear. This CDR3 spans 11 amino acids. Germline V gene lookup returns CDR1 MGHDK and CDR2 SYGVNS. In nucleotides, the CDR3 is TGTGCCAGCAGCGAGAACACCGAAGCTTTCTTT. As protein: CASSENTEAFF.

The chain's CDR3 is CAWSEPPGVSPLHF. The DNA for the CDR3 is TGTGCCTGGAGTGAACCACCGGGGGTTTCACCCCTCCACTTT. V is TRBV30 and J is TRBJ1-6; a weak D match, TRBD1 (5 bases). CDR1 and CDR2 from the germline V gene are GTSNPN and SVGIG (reference sequence). V lost 1 base, J lost 9 bases, and 13 bases lay in between. The CDR3 contains 14 residues.